These T cell receptor beta chains were read from a single sample in a study of T cells in Graves' hyperthyroidism and ophthalmopathy. TCRdb ran MiXCR on the multiplex PCR reads and lists one entry per CDR3 protein. This sample has hundreds of thousands of distinct CDR3 sequences; around 15% occur once, and the top ten carry 9.5% to 13%. The sequenced sample consisted of blood. The receptors derive from a woman younger than 35 with Graves' hyperthyroidism. CDR3s include the opening cysteine and the closing phenylalanine or tryptophan. Each record gives: D gene, J gene, V gene, clone size, CDR3 DNA, CDR3 protein. D genes are given only for firm matches. Clone size is not always given. Where it is, it says once, few, many or a class for expanded clones.

D gene: TRBD1
J gene: TRBJ2-1
V gene: TRBV20-1
clone size: NA
CDR3 DNA: TGCAGTGCTAGAGACAGGGGGCGCGGCAATGAGCAGTTCTTC
CDR3 protein: CSARDRGRGNEQFF

D gene: NA
J gene: TRBJ1-2
V gene: TRBV19
clone size: NA
CDR3 DNA: TGTGCCAGTACCGAACCGGGTCGCCTTAACTATGGCTACACCTTC
CDR3 protein: CASTEPGRLNYGYTF

D gene: NA
J gene: TRBJ1-1
V gene: TRBV4-1
clone size: NA
CDR3 DNA: TGCGCCAGCAGCCCAGCACCGGGTAGCCCTGAAGCTTTCTTT
CDR3 protein: CASSPAPGSPEAFF

D gene: NA
J gene: TRBJ2-1
V gene: TRBV28
clone size: few
CDR3 DNA: TGTGCCAGCAGTCCCCAGCTCAATGGGCAGTTCTTC
CDR3 protein: CASSPQLNGQFF

D gene: NA
J gene: TRBJ2-5
V gene: TRBV7-3
clone size: few
CDR3 DNA: TGTGCCAGCAGCTTATTCAGGGCCGCCGAGACCCAGTACTTC
CDR3 protein: CASSLFRAAETQYF

D gene: NA
J gene: TRBJ1-1
V gene: TRBV5-1
clone size: few
CDR3 DNA: TGCGCCAGCAGCTTGGAACTGGACACTGAAGCTTTCTTT
CDR3 protein: CASSLELDTEAFF

D gene: NA
J gene: TRBJ1-6
V gene: TRBV20-1
clone size: many
CDR3 DNA: TGCAGTGCTAGAGAACCGGGACGTCTTAATTCACCCCTCCACTTT
CDR3 protein: CSAREPGRLNSPLHF

D gene: TRBD2
J gene: TRBJ2-6
V gene: TRBV30
clone size: NA
CDR3 DNA: TGTGCCTGGACCCGACCCGGGACTAGCGTCTGGGCCAACGTCCTGACTTTC
CDR3 protein: CAWTRPGTSVWANVLTF

D gene: NA
J gene: TRBJ1-4
V gene: TRBV7-2
clone size: NA
CDR3 DNA: TGTGCCAGCAGCTTAATGGGGGCTCCAAATGAAAAACTGTTTTTT
CDR3 protein: CASSLMGAPNEKLFF

D gene: NA
J gene: TRBJ2-4
V gene: TRBV7-9
clone size: NA
CDR3 DNA: TGTGCCAGCAGCTCTACCGGCCGACTAGTTGACATTCAGTACTTC
CDR3 protein: CASSSTGRLVDIQYF

D gene: NA
J gene: TRBJ2-1
V gene: TRBV7-8
clone size: few
CDR3 DNA: TGTGCCAGCAGCTTAGGTCTAGCGAAGGTGAGGGATGAGCAGTTCTTC
CDR3 protein: CASSLGLAKVRDEQFF

D gene: NA
J gene: TRBJ2-7
V gene: TRBV11-2
clone size: NA
CDR3 DNA: TGTGCCAGCACCCGGAAGACAGCAACTAGCTCCTACGAGCAGTACTTC
CDR3 protein: CASTRKTATSSYEQYF

D gene: NA
J gene: TRBJ1-1
V gene: TRBV30
clone size: many
CDR3 DNA: TGTGCCTGGAGTGTACGGCTCTCTGAAGCTTTCTTT
CDR3 protein: CAWSVRLSEAFF

D gene: TRBD1
J gene: TRBJ1-5
V gene: TRBV28
clone size: many
CDR3 DNA: TGTGCCAGCAGTTTCTCGGGACAGGGGAATCAGCCCCAGCATTTT
CDR3 protein: CASSFSGQGNQPQHF

D gene: TRBD2
J gene: TRBJ2-2
V gene: TRBV6-4
clone size: NA
CDR3 DNA: TGTGCCAGCAGTGACTCGAAACTAGCGGGAGGGCCCACCGGGGAGCTGTTTTTT
CDR3 protein: CASSDSKLAGGPTGELFF

D gene: TRBD1
J gene: TRBJ1-4
V gene: TRBV4-1
clone size: few
CDR3 DNA: TGCGCCAGCAGTCGAACAGGGGGGTCGGGAGAAAAACTGTTTTTT
CDR3 protein: CASSRTGGSGEKLFF

D gene: TRBD2
J gene: TRBJ2-1
V gene: TRBV24-1
clone size: NA
CDR3 DNA: TGTGCCACCAGTGCTACCCTAGCGGGGGGTTACAATGAGCAGTTCTTC
CDR3 protein: CATSATLAGGYNEQFF

D gene: NA
J gene: TRBJ2-5
V gene: TRBV15
clone size: few
CDR3 DNA: TGTGCCACCCAGACCAGGGGTTGGGAGACCCAGTACTTC
CDR3 protein: CATQTRGWETQYF

D gene: NA
J gene: TRBJ2-1
V gene: TRBV27
clone size: NA
CDR3 DNA: TGTGCCAGCAGCTTAGCGGCCACCTACAATGAGCAGTTCTTC
CDR3 protein: CASSLAATYNEQFF

D gene: NA
J gene: TRBJ1-5
V gene: TRBV28
clone size: many
CDR3 DNA: TGTGCCAGCAGTTTACCCACGAACCTGCAGGGGCCTAATCAGCCCCAGCATTTT
CDR3 protein: CASSLPTNLQGPNQPQHF

D gene: TRBD2
J gene: TRBJ2-2
V gene: TRBV11-2
clone size: many
CDR3 DNA: TGTGCCAGCAGCCTCAAGGGACTAGCGGGAGCGAACACCGGGGAGCTGTTTTTT
CDR3 protein: CASSLKGLAGANTGELFF

D gene: NA
J gene: TRBJ2-3
V gene: TRBV7-9
clone size: many
CDR3 DNA: TGTGCCAGCAGCTTATCCAGGACGTATACGCAGTATTTT
CDR3 protein: CASSLSRTYTQYF

D gene: NA
J gene: TRBJ2-5
V gene: TRBV7-9
clone size: many
CDR3 DNA: TGTGCCAGCAGCTTTACTACCGGGACCCAGTACTTC
CDR3 protein: CASSFTTGTQYF

D gene: TRBD1
J gene: TRBJ2-7
V gene: TRBV7-3
clone size: many
CDR3 DNA: TGTGCCAGCAGCTTGACCGGGACAGACCACTACGAGCAGTACTTC
CDR3 protein: CASSLTGTDHYEQYF

D gene: TRBD1
J gene: TRBJ1-2
V gene: TRBV29-1
clone size: many
CDR3 DNA: TGCAGCGTTGATGAGGGGGCTGGCTATGGCTACACCTTC
CDR3 protein: CSVDEGAGYGYTF

D gene: NA
J gene: TRBJ1-2
V gene: TRBV28
clone size: many
CDR3 DNA: TGTGCCAGCAGGACCCCTCGGCACGGCTACACCTTC
CDR3 protein: CASRTPRHGYTF

D gene: NA
J gene: TRBJ2-3
V gene: TRBV11-2
clone size: many
CDR3 DNA: TGTGCCAGCAGCAAACAGAGCCCAGATATCACAGATACGCAGTATTTT
CDR3 protein: CASSKQSPDITDTQYF

D gene: NA
J gene: TRBJ2-1
V gene: TRBV6-2/TRBV6-3
clone size: many
CDR3 DNA: TGTGCCAGCAGTTACCGACTGTTGCCGGGAGAGGTATTCGATGAGCAGTTCTTC
CDR3 protein: CASSYRLLPGEVFDEQFF

D gene: TRBD1
J gene: TRBJ1-5
V gene: TRBV6-9
clone size: many
CDR3 DNA: TGTGCCAGCAGTTATTGTCTGGGACAGGGTAACCGGGGAGGTAATCAGCCCCAGCATTTT
CDR3 protein: CASSYCLGQGNRGGNQPQHF

D gene: TRBD2
J gene: TRBJ2-1
V gene: TRBV20-1
clone size: NA
CDR3 DNA: TGCAGTGCTAGAAGTCTCCTAGCGGGAGGCAACCGGGTCGGCAATGAGCAGTTCTTC
CDR3 protein: CSARSLLAGGNRVGNEQFF

D gene: TRBD1
J gene: TRBJ2-6
V gene: TRBV27
clone size: NA
CDR3 DNA: TGTGCCAGCAGTTATAGGCAGGGGGCTGGGGCCAACGTCCTGACTTTC
CDR3 protein: CASSYRQGAGANVLTF

D gene: TRBD2
J gene: TRBJ2-3
V gene: TRBV7-3
clone size: many
CDR3 DNA: TGTGCCAGCAGCTCCCAAATAGCGGGAGGGATAGATACGCAGTATTTT
CDR3 protein: CASSSQIAGGIDTQYF

D gene: TRBD1
J gene: TRBJ1-1
V gene: TRBV10-3
clone size: many
CDR3 DNA: TGTGCCACCCGGACAGGGATGAACACTGAAGCTTTCTTT
CDR3 protein: CATRTGMNTEAFF

D gene: NA
J gene: TRBJ2-7
V gene: TRBV7-9
clone size: many
CDR3 DNA: TGTGCCAGCAGCTCCGAAAGGACCCACTACGAGCAGTACTTC
CDR3 protein: CASSSERTHYEQYF

D gene: NA
J gene: TRBJ2-2
V gene: TRBV29-1
clone size: few
CDR3 DNA: TGCAGCGTGATAACCGGGACTCCGAGCACCGGGGAGCTGTTTTTT
CDR3 protein: CSVITGTPSTGELFF

D gene: TRBD1
J gene: TRBJ2-2
V gene: TRBV29-1
clone size: NA
CDR3 DNA: TGCAGCACCGGGACAGCGAACACCGGGGAGCTGTTTTTT
CDR3 protein: CSTGTANTGELFF

D gene: NA
J gene: TRBJ2-1
V gene: TRBV20-1
clone size: few
CDR3 DNA: TGCAGTGCTGGTGCCGGACTTGCCTCCTACAATGAGCAGTTCTTC
CDR3 protein: CSAGAGLASYNEQFF

D gene: NA
J gene: TRBJ2-4
V gene: TRBV18
clone size: many
CDR3 DNA: TGTGCCAGCTCACCAGAGACAGCTAGAAACATTCAGTACTTC
CDR3 protein: CASSPETARNIQYF

D gene: NA
J gene: TRBJ1-2
V gene: TRBV7-8
clone size: many
CDR3 DNA: TGTGCCAGCAGCTTAGAGGCCGGATACTATGGCTACACCTTC
CDR3 protein: CASSLEAGYYGYTF

D gene: NA
J gene: TRBJ2-7
V gene: TRBV6-2/TRBV6-3
clone size: many
CDR3 DNA: TGTGCCAGCGGACGGGACTACGAGCAGTACTTC
CDR3 protein: CASGRDYEQYF

D gene: NA
J gene: TRBJ1-4
V gene: TRBV7-9
clone size: many
CDR3 DNA: TGTGCCAGCAGCTTCCTAGGTTCTAATGAAAAACTGTTTTTT
CDR3 protein: CASSFLGSNEKLFF

D gene: TRBD2
J gene: TRBJ2-1
V gene: TRBV15
clone size: NA
CDR3 DNA: TGTGCCACCAGCACGGGACTAGCGGGGTACAATGAGCAGTTCTTC
CDR3 protein: CATSTGLAGYNEQFF

D gene: NA
J gene: TRBJ2-5
V gene: TRBV11-2
clone size: many
CDR3 DNA: TGTGCCAGCAGACTTAGAGGTGGAGAGACCCAGTACTTC
CDR3 protein: CASRLRGGETQYF

D gene: NA
J gene: TRBJ2-7
V gene: TRBV20-1
clone size: NA
CDR3 DNA: TGCAGTGCTAGGGGACGGATGCTCTCTTACGAGCAGTACTTC
CDR3 protein: CSARGRMLSYEQYF

D gene: TRBD2
J gene: TRBJ2-7
V gene: TRBV7-9
clone size: many
CDR3 DNA: TGTGCCAGCAGCTCTAGCGGGAGAGGGCCCTACGAGCAGTACTTC
CDR3 protein: CASSSSGRGPYEQYF

D gene: NA
J gene: TRBJ1-3
V gene: TRBV6-5
clone size: NA
CDR3 DNA: TGTGCCAGCAGTTACTCAGAGGGGACGGACACCATATATTTT
CDR3 protein: CASSYSEGTDTIYF

D gene: NA
J gene: TRBJ2-7
V gene: TRBV27
clone size: many
CDR3 DNA: TGTGCCAGCAGTTTGAGGCGGGGAGGACTTTACGAGCAGTACTTC
CDR3 protein: CASSLRRGGLYEQYF

D gene: TRBD1
J gene: TRBJ2-3
V gene: TRBV13
clone size: many
CDR3 DNA: TGTGCCAGCAGCTCTAACCGGGGACAGCTCTACACAGATACGCAGTATTTT
CDR3 protein: CASSSNRGQLYTDTQYF